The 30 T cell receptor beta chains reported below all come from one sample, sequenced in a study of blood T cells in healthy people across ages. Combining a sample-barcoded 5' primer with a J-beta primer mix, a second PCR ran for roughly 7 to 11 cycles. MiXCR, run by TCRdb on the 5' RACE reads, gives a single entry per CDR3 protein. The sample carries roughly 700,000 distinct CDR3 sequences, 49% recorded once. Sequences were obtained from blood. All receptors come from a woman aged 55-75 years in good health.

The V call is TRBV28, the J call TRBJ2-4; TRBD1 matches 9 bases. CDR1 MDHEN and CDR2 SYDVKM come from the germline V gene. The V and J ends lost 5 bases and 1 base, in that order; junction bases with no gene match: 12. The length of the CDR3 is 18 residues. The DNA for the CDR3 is TGTGCCAGCAGTAAAAGGGGGACAGGGTCAAGTGCCAAAAACATTCAGTACTTC. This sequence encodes CASSKRGTGSSAKNIQYF.

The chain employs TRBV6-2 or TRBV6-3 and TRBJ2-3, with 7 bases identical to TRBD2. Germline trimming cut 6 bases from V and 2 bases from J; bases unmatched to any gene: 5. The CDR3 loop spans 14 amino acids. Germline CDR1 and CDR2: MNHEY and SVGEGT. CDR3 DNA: TGTGCCAGCAGCCGAGCGGGGTTCACAGATACGCAGTATTTT. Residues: CASSRAGFTDTQYF.

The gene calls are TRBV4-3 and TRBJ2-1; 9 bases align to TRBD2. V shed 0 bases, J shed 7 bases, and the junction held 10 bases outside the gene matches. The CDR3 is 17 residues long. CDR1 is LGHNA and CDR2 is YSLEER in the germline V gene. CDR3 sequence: CASSQDLSSGRGNEQFF. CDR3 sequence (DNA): TGCGCCAGCAGCCAAGATCTTAGTAGCGGGAGAGGAAATGAGCAGTTCTTC.

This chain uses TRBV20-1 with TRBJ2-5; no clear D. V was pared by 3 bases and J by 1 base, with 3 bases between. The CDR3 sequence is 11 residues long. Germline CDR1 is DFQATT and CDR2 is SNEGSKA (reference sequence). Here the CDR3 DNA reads TGCAGTGCTAGCAGCCAAGAGACCCAGTACTTC. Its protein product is CSASSQETQYF.

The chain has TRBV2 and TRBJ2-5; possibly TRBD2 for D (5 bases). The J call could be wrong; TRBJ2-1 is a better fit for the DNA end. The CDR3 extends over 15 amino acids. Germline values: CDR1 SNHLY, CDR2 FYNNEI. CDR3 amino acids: CASSLDLTTQETQFF. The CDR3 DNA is TGTGCCAGCAGTCTGGACTTGACTACTCAAGAGACCCAGTTCTTC.

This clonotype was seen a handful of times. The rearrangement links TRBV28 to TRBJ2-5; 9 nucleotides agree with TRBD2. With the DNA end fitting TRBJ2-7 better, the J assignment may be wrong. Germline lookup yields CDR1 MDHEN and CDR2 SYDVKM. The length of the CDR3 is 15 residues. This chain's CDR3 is CASSPAGLATYEQYF. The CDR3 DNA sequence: TGTGCCAGCAGCCCTGCGGGACTAGCCACCTACGAGCAGTACTTC.

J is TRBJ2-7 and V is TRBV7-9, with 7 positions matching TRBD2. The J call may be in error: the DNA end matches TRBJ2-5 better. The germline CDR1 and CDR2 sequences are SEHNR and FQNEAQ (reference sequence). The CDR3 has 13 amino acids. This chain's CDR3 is CASGSSGAETQYF. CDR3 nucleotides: TGTGCCAGCGGCTCTAGCGGAGCGGAGACCCAGTACTTC.

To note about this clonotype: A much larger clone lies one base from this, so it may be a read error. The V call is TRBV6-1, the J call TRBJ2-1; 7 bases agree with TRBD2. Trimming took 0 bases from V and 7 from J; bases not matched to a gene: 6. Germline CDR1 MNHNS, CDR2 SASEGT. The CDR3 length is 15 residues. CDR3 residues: CASSEAAGERNEQFF. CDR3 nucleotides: TGTGCCAGCAGTGAAGCTGCGGGAGAGAGAAATGAGCAGTTCTTC.

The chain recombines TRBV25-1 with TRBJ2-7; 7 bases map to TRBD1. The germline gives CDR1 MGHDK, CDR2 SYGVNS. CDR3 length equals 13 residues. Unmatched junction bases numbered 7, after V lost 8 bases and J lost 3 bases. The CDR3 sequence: CASWSGTDYEQYF. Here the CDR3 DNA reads TGTGCCAGCTGGTCCGGGACAGACTACGAGCAGTACTTC.

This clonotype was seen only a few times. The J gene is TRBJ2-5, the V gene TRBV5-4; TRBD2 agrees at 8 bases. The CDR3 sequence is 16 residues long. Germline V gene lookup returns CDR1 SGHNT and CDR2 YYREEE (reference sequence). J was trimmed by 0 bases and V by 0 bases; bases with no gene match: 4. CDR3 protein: CASSLDGGRYQETQYF. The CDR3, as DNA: TGTGCCAGCAGCTTGGACGGCGGGAGGTACCAAGAGACCCAGTACTTC.

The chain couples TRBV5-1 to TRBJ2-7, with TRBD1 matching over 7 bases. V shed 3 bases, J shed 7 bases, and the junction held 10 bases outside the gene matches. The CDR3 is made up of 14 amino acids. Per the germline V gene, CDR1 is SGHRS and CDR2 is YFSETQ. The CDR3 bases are TGCGCCAGCAGCTCAGGGGGACCATACAATGAGCAGTACTTC. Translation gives CASSSGGPYNEQYF.

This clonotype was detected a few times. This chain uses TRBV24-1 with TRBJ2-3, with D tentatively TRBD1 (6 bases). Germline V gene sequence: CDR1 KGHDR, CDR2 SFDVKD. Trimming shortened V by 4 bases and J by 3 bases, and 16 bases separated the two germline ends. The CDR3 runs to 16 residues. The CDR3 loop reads CATSDPTRGVTDTQYF. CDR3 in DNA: TGTGCCACCAGTGACCCCACCAGGGGCGTGACAGATACGCAGTATTTT.

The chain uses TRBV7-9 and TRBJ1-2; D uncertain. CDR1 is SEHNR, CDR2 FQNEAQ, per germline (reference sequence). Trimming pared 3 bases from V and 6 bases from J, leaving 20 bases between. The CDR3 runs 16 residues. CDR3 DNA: TGTGCCAGCAGCTTCACAGTGACCGGCCCCCACGATGGCTACACCTTC. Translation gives CASSFTVTGPHDGYTF.

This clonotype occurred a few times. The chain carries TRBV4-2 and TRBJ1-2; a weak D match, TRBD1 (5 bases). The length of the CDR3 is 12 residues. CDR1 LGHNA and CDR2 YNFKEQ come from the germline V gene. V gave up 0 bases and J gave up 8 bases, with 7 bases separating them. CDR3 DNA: TGTGCCAGCAGCCAAGATGAGGGGGGCTACACCTTC. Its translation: CASSQDEGGYTF.

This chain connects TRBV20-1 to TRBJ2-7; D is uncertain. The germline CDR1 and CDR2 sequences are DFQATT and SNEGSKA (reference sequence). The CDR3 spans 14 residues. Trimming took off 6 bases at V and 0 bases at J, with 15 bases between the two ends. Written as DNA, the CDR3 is TGCAGTGCGGTGCATCGCGGCGCCTCCTACGAGCAGTACTTC. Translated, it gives CSAVHRGASYEQYF.

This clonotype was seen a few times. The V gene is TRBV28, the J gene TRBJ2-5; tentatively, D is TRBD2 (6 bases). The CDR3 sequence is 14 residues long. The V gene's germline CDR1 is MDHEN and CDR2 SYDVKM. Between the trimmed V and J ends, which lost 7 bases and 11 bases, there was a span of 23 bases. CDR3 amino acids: CASNLRRQTGEQYF. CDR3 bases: TGTGCCAGCAACCTCAGACGGCAAACGGGAGAGCAGTACTTC.

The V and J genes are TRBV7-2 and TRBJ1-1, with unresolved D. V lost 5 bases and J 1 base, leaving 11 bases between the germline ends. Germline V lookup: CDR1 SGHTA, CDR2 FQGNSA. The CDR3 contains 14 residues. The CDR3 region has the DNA TGTGCCAGCAGCCTTAGGAGGGAGAACACTGAAGCTTTCTTT. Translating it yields CASSLRRENTEAFF.

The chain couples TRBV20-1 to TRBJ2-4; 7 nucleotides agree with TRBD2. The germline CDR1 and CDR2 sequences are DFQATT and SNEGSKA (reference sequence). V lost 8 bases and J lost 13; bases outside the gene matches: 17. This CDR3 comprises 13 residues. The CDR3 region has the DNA TGCAGTTTCAGACCCCTCGAGCGGGACCTACAGTACTTC. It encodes CSFRPLERDLQYF.

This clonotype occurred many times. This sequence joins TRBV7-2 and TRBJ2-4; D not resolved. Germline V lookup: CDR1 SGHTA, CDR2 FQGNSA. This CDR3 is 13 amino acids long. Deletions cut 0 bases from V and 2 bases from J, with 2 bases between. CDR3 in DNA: TGTGCCAGCAGCTTAGCCCCCAAAAACATTCAGTACTTC. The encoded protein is CASSLAPKNIQYF.

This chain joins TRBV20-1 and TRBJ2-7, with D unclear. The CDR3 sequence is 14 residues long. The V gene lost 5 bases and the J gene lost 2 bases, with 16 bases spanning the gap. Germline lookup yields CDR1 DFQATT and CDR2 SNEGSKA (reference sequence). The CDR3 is CSASRLPGTYEQYF. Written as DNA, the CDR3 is TGCAGTGCTTCCCGACTCCCCGGAACCTACGAGCAGTACTTC.

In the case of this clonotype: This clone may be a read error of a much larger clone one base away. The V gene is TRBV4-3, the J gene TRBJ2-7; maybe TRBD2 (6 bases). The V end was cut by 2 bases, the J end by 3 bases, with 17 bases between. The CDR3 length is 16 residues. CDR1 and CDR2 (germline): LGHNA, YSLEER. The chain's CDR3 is CASSQRAGRGFYEQYF. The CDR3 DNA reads TGCGCCAGCAGCCAACGGGCGGGACGGGGGTTCTACGAGCAGTACTTC.

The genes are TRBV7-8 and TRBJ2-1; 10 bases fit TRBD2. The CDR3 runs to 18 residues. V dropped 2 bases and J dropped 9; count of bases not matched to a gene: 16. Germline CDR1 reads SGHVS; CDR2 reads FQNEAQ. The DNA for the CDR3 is TGTGCCAGCAGCTTAAAAGGCCTAGCGGGAGAAAGGGTGGTTGAGCAGTTCTTC. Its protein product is CASSLKGLAGERVVEQFF. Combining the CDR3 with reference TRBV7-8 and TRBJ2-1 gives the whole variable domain GAGVSQSPRYKVAKRGQDVALRCDPISGHVSLFWYQQALGQGPEFLTYFQNEAQLDKSGLPSDRFFAERPEGSVSTLKIQRTQQEDSAVYLCASSLKGLAGERVVEQFFGPGTRLTVL.

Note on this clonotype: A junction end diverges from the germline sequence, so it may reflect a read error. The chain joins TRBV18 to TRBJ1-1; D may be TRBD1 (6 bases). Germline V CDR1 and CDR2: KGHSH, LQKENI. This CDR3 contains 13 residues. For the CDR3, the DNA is TGCGCCAGCTCACCCCCAGGGGAAACTGAAGCTTTCTTT. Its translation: CASSPPGETEAFF.

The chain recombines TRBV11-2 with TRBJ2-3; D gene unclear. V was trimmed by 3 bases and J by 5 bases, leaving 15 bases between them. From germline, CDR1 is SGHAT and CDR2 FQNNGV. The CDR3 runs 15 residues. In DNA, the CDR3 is TGTGCCAGCAGCTTGAGTGCTCGTTTCTTAGATACGCAGTATTTT. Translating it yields CASSLSARFLDTQYF.

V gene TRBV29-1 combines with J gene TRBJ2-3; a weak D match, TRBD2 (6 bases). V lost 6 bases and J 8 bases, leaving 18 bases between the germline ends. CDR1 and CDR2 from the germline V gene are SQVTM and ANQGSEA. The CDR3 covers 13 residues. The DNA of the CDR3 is TGCAGCGTCGAGGAGGGGACGAGAGGTACGCAGTATTTT. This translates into CSVEEGTRGTQYF.

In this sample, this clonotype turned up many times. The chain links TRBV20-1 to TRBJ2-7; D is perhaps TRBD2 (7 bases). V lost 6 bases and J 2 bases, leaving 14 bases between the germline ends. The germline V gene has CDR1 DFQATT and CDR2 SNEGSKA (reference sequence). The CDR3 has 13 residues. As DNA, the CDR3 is TGCAGTGCCCAGAGGGGGGGGACCTACGAGCAGTACTTC. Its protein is CSAQRGGTYEQYF.

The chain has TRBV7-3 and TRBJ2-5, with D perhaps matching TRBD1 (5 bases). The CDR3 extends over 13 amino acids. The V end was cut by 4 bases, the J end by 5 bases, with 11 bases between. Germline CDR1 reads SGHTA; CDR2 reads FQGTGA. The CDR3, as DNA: TGTGCCAGCAGCTCCCAGGGTCGGGAGACCCAGTACTTC. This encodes CASSSQGRETQYF.

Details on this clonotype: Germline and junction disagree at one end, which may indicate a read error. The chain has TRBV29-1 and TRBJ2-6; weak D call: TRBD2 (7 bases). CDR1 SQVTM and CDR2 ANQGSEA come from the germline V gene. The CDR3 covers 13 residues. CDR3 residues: CSVLAAGANALTF. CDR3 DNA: TGCAGCGTTTTAGCGGCGGGGGCCAACGCCCTGACTTTC.

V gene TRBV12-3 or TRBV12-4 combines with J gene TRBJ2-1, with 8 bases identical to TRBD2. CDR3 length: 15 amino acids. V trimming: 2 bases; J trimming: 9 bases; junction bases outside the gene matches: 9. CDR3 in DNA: TGTGCCAGCAGTTTAATGAGCGGGAGTCATTTTGAGCAGTTCTTC. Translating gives CASSLMSGSHFEQFF.

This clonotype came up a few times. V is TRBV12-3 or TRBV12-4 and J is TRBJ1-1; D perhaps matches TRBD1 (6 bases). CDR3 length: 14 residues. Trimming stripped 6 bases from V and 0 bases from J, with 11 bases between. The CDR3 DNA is TGTGCCAGCAGCCAACAGGGTATGAACACTGAAGCTTTCTTT. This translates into CASSQQGMNTEAFF.